The clone carrying this T cell receptor (beta chain) was picked up a small number of times. Antigen unknown. The sample comes from a study of T cell repertoires in cytomegalovirus infection. On the study more broadly: Both CMV infection and a matching HLA type were indicated by public TCR beta signatures. Study conclusions and caveats: HLA-C-restricted CMV clonotypes gave the most frequent clonotype in two of eight donors.

CDR1 and CDR2 (germline): SGHAT, FQNNGV. Trimming pared 4 bases from V and 0 bases from J, leaving 13 bases between. The CDR3 length is 16 residues. TCRdb reprocessed the reads via MiXCR and lists one record per CDR3 protein. The sample has about 830,000 distinct CDR3 sequences, roughly 33% seen once. The sample here was cultured CD8+ T cells from PBMCs, taken from culture after CMV antigen stimulation. This TCR came from a human donor in good health (CMV status not recorded). Some clones in this sample may be carry-over from other donors' samples. This chain connects TRBV11-2 to TRBJ1-3; weak D call: TRBD1 (6 bases). The chain's CDR3 is CASSSHSGVSGNTIYF. Here the CDR3 DNA reads TGTGCCAGCAGCTCGCACTCAGGGGTCTCTGGAAACACCATATATTTT.